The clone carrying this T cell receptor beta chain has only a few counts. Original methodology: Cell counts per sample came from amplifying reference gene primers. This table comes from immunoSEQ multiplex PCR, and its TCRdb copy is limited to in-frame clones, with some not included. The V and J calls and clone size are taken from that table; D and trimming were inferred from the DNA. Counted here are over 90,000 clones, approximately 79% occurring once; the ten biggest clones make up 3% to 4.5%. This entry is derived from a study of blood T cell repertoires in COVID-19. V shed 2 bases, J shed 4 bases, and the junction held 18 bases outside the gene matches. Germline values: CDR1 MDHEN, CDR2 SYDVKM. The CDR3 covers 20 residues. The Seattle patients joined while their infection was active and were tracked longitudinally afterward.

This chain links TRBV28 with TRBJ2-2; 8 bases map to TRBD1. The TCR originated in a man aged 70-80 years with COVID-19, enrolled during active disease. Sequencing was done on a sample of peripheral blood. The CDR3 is CASSLSRWQGAKRFTGELFF. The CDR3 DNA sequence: TGTGCCAGCAGTTTAAGTAGGTGGCAGGGGGCGAAAAGATTCACCGGGGAGCTGTTTTTT.